This TCR beta chain came from a study of blood T cell repertoires in COVID-19. Study-level background: COVID-19 samples collected from the United States, Italy and Spain covered acute and convalescent phases. Sample material is recorded as cDNA or gDNA derived from T cells, B-cell-depleted T cells, or PBMCs.

Germline loops: CDR1 MGHRA, CDR2 YSYEKL. Losses at the gene ends were 5 bases for V and 3 bases for J; bases not matched to a gene: 11. The CDR3 is 16 amino acids. As handled by the study authors: Reference gene primer amplification yielded estimated nucleated cell counts. TCRdb's table, derived via immunoSEQ multiplex PCR, lists solely in-frame clones and lacks some. V and J calls and clone size are copied from that table; D and trimming were computed from the DNA. Here the sample spans about 67,000 clones, approximately 87% being singletons. This chain joins TRBV4-1 and TRBJ2-3, with TRBD2 matching over 7 bases. The material sequenced was peripheral blood. The receptor was isolated from a man aged 50 to 59 with active COVID-19. DNA for the CDR3: TGCGCCAGCAGCACGCAATTAGGCGGGAGAACAGATACGCAGTATTTT. Its protein is CASSTQLGGRTDTQYF.